Listed below are T cell receptor beta chains from one sample, sequenced in a study of preoperative IRX-2 immunotherapy in early breast cancer. Assay used: immunoSEQ multiplex PCR; TCRdb lists only in-frame clones, some missing. Among some 30,000 clones listed, about four fifths were seen once. Source: lymph node tissue, taken from a patient treated with IRX-2 immunotherapy. The receptors originated from a human donor with breast cancer. Each CDR3 is given without its conserved first and last residue.

14 | TRBV5-1 | ASSPTGTANTGELF
12 | TRBV6-7 | ASSFPGGAEKLF
13 | TRBV5-1 | ASSQDGAGNTEAF
13 | TRBV18 | ASSPLRLAGYEQY
13 | TRBV18 | ASSPQGQLSTEAF
13 | TRBV1 | ASSQVGQGEQPQH
13 | TRBV11-3 | ASSTWTGNQETQY
11 | TRBV9 | ASTGTGFEKLF
15 | TRBV6-4 | ASTLGGFRPRTGELF
11 | TRBV6-8 | AISQDLNTEAF
13 | TRBV19 | ASSMAGQRNTEAF
13 | TRBV28 | ASRPGGESTGELF
11 | TRBV29-1 | SVAGTTGGEQY